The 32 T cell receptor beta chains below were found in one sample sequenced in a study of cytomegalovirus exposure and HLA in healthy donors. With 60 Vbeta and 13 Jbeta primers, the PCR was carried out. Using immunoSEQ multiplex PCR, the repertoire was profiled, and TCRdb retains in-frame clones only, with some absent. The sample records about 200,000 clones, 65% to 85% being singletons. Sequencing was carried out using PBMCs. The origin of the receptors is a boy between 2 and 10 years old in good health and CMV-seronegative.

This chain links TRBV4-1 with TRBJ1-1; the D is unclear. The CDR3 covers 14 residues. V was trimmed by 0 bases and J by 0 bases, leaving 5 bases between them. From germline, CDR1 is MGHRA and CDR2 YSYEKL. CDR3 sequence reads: CASSQDWLNTEAFF. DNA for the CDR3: TGCGCCAGCAGCCAAGATTGGCTGAACACTGAAGCTTTCTTT.

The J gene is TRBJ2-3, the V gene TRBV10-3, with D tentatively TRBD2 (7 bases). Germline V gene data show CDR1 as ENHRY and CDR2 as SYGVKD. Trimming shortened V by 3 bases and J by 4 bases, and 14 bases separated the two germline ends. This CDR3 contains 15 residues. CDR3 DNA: TGTGCCATCAGTGATGGGGGGGCCTGGGCAGATACGCAGTATTTT. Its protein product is CAISDGGAWADTQYF.

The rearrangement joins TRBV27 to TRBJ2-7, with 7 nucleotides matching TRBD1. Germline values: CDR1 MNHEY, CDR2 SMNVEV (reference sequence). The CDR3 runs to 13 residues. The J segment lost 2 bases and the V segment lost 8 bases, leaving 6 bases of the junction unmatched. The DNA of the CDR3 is TGTGCCAGCTGGATGACAGGGACCTACGAGCAGTACTTC. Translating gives CASWMTGTYEQYF.

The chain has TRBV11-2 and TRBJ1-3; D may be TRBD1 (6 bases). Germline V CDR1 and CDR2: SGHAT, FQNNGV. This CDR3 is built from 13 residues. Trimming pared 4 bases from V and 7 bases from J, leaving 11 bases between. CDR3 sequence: CASSSSDRNTIYF. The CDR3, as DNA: TGTGCCAGCAGCTCCAGCGACAGGAACACCATATATTTT.

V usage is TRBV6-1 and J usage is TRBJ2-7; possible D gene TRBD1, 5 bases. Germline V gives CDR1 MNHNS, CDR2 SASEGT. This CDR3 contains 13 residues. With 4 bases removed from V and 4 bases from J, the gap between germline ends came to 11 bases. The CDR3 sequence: CASSAPQGYEQYF. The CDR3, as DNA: TGTGCCAGCAGTGCCCCGCAGGGTTACGAGCAGTACTTC.

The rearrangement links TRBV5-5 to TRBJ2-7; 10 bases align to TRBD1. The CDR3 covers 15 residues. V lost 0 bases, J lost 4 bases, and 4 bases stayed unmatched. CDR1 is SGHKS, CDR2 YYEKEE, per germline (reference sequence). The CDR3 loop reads CASSLGGTGAYEQYF. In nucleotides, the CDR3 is TGTGCCAGCAGCTTGGGTGGGACAGGGGCTTACGAGCAGTACTTC.

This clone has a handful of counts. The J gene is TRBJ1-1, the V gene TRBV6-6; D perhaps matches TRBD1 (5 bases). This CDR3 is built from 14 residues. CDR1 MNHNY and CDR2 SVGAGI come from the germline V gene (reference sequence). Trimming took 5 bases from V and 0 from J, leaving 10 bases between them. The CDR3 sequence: CASSNRQMNTEAFF. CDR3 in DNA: TGTGCCAGCAGTAATCGACAGATGAACACTGAAGCTTTCTTT.

CDR3 sequence (DNA): TGTGCCAGCAGCGTAGTGACAGGGAACACTGAAGCTTTCTTT. This gives the protein CASSVVTGNTEAFF. The rearrangement joins TRBV9 to TRBJ1-1, with D possibly TRBD1 on 6 matching bases. Trimming took 0 bases from V and 1 from J, leaving 7 bases between them. Germline V gene sequence: CDR1 SGDLS, CDR2 YYNGEE. The CDR3 spans 14 residues.

CDR3 sequence: CASSLAPGTTSYNEQFF. The CDR3 DNA follows: TGTGCCAGCAGCTTAGCCCCCGGGACAACGAGTTACAATGAGCAGTTCTTC. The chain employs TRBV7-2 and TRBJ2-1, with D perhaps matching TRBD1 (6 bases). The length of the CDR3 is 17 residues. V lost 0 bases and J 4 bases, leaving 16 bases between the germline ends. Germline V gene lookup returns CDR1 SGHTA and CDR2 FQGNSA.

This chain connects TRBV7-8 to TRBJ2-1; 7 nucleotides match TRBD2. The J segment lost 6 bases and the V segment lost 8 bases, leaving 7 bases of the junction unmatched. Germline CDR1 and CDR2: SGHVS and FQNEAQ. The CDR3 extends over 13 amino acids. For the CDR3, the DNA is TGTGCCAGCTGTCCGGGAGGCTGCAATGAGCAGTTCTTC. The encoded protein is CASCPGGCNEQFF.

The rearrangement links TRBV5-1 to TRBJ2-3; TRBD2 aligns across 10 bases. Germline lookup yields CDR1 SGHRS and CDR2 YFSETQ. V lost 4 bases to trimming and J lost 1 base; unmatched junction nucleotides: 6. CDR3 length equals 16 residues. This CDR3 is CASSLHGTSGTDTQYF. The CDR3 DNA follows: TGCGCCAGCAGCCTACACGGGACTAGCGGCACAGATACGCAGTATTTT.

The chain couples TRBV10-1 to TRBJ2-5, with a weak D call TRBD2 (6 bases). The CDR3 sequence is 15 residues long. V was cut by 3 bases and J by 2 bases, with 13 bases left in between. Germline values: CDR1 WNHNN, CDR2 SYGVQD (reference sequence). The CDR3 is CASSDEAGNQETQYF. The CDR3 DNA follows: TGCGCCAGCAGTGATGAAGCGGGCAATCAAGAGACCCAGTACTTC.

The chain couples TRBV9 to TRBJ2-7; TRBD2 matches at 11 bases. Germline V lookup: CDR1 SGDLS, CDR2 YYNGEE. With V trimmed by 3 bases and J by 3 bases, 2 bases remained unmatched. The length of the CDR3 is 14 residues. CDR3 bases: TGTGCCAGCAGCGAGGGACTAGCGGACTACGAGCAGTACTTC. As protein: CASSEGLADYEQYF.

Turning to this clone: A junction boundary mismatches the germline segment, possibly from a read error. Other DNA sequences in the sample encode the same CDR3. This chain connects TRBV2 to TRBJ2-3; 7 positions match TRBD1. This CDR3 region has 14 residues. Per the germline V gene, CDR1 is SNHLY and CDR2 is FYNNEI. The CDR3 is CASTDKGATDTQYF. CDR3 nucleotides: TGTGCTAGCACAGACAAGGGGGCGACAGATACGCAGTATTTT.

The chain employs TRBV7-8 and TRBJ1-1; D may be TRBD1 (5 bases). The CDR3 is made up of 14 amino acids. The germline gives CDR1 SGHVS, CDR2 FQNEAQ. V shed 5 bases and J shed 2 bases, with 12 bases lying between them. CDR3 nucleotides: TGTGCCAGCAGCGAGGACATTTTTAACACTGAAGCTTTCTTT. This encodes CASSEDIFNTEAFF.

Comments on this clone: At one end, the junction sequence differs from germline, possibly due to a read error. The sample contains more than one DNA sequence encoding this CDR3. The CDR3 region is CASSPFIQSTGGESGELFF. In nucleotides, the CDR3 is TGTGCCAGCAGTCCCTTTATTCAATCGACAGGGGGCGAATCCGGGGAGCTGTTCTTT. The J gene is TRBJ2-2, the V gene TRBV6-4; 10 nucleotides agree with TRBD1. There are 19 residues in the CDR3. Germline V gene sequence: CDR1 MRHNA, CDR2 SNTAGT.

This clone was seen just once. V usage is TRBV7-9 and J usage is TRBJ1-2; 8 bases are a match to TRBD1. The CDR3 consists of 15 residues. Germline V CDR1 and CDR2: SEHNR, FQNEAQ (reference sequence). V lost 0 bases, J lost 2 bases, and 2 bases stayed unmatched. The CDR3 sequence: CASSLAGQENYGYTF. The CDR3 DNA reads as TGTGCCAGCAGCTTAGCGGGACAGGAGAACTATGGCTACACCTTC.

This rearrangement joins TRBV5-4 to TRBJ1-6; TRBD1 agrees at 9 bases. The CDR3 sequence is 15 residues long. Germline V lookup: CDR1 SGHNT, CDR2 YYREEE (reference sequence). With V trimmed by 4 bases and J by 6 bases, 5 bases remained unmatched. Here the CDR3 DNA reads TGTGCCAGCAGCCCACGGACAGGGGTTAATTCACCCCTCCACTTT. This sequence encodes CASSPRTGVNSPLHF. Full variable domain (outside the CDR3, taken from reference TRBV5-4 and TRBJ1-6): ETGVTQSPTHLIKTRGQQVTLRCSSQSGHNTVSWYQQALGQGPQFIFQYYREEENGRGNFPPRFSGLQFPNYSSELNVNALELDDSALYLCASSPRTGVNSPLHFGNGTRLTVT.

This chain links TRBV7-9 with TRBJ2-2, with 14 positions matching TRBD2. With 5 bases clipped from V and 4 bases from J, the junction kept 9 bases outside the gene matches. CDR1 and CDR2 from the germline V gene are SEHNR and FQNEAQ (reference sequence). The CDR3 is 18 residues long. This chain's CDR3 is CASSLPLTSGRVTGELFF. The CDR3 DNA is TGTGCCAGCAGCCTCCCCCTGACTAGCGGGAGGGTCACCGGGGAGCTGTTTTTT. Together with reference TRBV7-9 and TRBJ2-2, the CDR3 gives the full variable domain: DTGVSQNPRHKITKRGQNVTFRCDPISEHNRLYWYRQTLGQGPEFLTYFQNEAQLEKSRLLSDRFSAERPKGSFSTLEIQRTEQGDSAMYLCASSLPLTSGRVTGELFFGEGSRLTVL.

The DNA of the CDR3 is TGCGCCAGTTCCGGGGATGCTGCGTACTACGAGCAGTACTTC. Amino acids: CASSGDAAYYEQYF. The V gene is TRBV4-1, the J gene TRBJ2-7; a possible D gene is TRBD2 (5 bases). V lost 9 bases and J lost 3, with 18 bases in between. Germline V gene data show CDR1 as MGHRA and CDR2 as YSYEKL. This CDR3 comprises 14 residues.

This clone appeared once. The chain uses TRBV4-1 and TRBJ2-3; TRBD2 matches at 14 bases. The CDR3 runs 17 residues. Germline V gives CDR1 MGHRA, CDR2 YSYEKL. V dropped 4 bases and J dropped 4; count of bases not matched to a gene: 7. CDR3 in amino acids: CASSPGTSGRGADTQYF. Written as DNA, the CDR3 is TGCGCCAGCAGCCCCGGGACTAGCGGGAGAGGGGCAGATACGCAGTATTTT.

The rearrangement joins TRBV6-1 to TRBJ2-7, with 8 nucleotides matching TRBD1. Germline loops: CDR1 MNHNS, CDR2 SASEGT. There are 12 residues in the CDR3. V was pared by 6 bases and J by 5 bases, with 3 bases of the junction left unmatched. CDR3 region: CASSRTGHEQYF. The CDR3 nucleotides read TGTGCCAGCAGCCGGACAGGGCACGAGCAGTACTTC.

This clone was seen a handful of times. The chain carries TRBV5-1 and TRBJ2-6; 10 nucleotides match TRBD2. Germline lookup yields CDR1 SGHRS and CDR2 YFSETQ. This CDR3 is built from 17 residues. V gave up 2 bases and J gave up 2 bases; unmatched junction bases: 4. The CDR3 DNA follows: TGCGCCAGCAGCTTTGTAGCGGGGGGCGCTGGGGCCAACGTCCTGACTTTC. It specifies CASSFVAGGAGANVLTF.

CDR3 residues: CASQGDRSYEQYF. The CDR3 DNA reads as TGTGCCAGCCAAGGAGACCGTTCCTACGAGCAGTACTTC. This rearrangement joins TRBV7-9 to TRBJ2-7; D remains unclear. V gave up 8 bases and J gave up 1 base, with 12 bases separating them. The CDR3 consists of 13 residues. Germline V gives CDR1 SEHNR, CDR2 FQNEAQ (reference sequence).

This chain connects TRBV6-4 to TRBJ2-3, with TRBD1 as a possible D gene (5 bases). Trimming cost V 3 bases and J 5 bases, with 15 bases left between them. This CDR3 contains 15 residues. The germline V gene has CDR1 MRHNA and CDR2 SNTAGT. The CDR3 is CASSEQAIPLDTQYF. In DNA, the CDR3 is TGTGCCAGCAGTGAACAGGCGATACCTCTAGATACGCAGTATTTT.

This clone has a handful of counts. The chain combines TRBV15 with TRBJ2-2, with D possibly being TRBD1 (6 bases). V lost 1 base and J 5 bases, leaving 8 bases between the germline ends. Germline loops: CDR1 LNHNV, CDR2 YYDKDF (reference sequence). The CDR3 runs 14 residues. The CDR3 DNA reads TGTGCCACCAGCAGAGGGACAGCTACCGGGGAGCTGTTTTTT. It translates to CATSRGTATGELFF.

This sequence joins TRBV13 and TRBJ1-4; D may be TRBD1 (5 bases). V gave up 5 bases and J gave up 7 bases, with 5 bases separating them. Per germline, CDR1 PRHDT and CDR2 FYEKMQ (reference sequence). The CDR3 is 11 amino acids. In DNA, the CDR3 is TGTGCCAGCAGCAGGGGTGAAAAACTGTTTTTT. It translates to CASSRGEKLFF.

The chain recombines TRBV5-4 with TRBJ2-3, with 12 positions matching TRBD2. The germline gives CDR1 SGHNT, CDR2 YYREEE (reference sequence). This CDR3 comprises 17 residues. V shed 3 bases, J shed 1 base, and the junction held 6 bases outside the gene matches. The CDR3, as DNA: TGTGCCAGCAGCTCGACTAGCGGGGGTCTCCGCACAGATACGCAGTATTTT. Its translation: CASSSTSGGLRTDTQYF. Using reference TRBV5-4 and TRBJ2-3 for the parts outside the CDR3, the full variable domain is ETGVTQSPTHLIKTRGQQVTLRCSSQSGHNTVSWYQQALGQGPQFIFQYYREEENGRGNFPPRFSGLQFPNYSSELNVNALELDDSALYLCASSSTSGGLRTDTQYFGPGTRLTVL.

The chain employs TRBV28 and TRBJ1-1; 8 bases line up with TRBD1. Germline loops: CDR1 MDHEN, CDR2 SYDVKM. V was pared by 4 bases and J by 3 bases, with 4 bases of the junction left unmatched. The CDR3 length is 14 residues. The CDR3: CASSSSGGHTEAFF. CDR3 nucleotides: TGTGCCAGCAGTTCGTCAGGGGGCCACACTGAAGCTTTCTTT.

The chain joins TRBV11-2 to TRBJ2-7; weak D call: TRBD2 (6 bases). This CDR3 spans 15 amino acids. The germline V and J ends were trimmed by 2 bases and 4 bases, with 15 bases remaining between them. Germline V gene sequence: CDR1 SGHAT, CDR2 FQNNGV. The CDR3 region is CASSLPGGTTYEQYF. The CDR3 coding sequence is TGTGCCAGCAGCTTACCCGGGGGAACGACGTACGAGCAGTACTTC.

DNA for the CDR3: TGTGCCAGCAGCAAAACCGGACAGGGACGGATGAACACTGAAGCTTTCTTT. This encodes CASSKTGQGRMNTEAFF. This rearrangement joins TRBV13 to TRBJ1-1; 8 bases are a match to TRBD1. Per germline, CDR1 PRHDT and CDR2 FYEKMQ (reference sequence). This CDR3 has 17 amino acids. V lost 5 bases, J lost 0 bases, and 11 bases stayed unmatched.

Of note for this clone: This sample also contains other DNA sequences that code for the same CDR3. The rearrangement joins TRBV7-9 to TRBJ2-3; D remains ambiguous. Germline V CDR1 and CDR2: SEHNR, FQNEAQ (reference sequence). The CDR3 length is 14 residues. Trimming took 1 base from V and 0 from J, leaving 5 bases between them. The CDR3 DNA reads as TGTGCCAGCAGCTTAGTATCTAGCACAGATACGCAGTATTTT. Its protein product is CASSLVSSTDTQYF.